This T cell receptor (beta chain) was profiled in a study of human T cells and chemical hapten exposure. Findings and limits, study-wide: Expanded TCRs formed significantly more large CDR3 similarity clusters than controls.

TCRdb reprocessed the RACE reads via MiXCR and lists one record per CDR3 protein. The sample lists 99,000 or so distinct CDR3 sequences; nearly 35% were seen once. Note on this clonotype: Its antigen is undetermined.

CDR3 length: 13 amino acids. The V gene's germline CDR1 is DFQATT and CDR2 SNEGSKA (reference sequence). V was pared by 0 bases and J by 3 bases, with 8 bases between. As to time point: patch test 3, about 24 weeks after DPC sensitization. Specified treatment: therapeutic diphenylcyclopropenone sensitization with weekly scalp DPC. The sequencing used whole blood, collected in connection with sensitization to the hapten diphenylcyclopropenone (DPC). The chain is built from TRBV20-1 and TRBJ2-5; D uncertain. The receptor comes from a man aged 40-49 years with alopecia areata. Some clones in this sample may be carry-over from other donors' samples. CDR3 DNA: TGCAGTGCTAGAGATAGGCAGAAAGAGACCCAGTACTTC. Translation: CSARDRQKETQYF.